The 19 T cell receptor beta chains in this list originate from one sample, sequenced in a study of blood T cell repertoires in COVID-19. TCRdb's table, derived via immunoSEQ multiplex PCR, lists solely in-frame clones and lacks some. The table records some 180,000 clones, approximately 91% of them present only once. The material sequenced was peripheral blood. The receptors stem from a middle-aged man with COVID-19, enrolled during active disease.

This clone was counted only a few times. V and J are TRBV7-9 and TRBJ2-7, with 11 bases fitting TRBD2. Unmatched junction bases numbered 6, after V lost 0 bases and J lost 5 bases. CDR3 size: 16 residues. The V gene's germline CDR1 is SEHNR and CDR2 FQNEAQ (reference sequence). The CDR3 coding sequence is TGTGCCAGCAGCTTAGCAGTTAGCGGGGGGGCACACGAGCAGTACTTC. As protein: CASSLAVSGGAHEQYF.

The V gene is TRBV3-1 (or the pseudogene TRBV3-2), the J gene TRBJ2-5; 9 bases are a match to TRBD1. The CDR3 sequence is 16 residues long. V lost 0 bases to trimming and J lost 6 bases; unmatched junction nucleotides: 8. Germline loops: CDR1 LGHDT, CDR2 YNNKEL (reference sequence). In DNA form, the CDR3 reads TGTGCCAGCAGCCAAGATCGATTGGGGACAGGGCAGACCCAGTACTTC. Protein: CASSQDRLGTGQTQYF.

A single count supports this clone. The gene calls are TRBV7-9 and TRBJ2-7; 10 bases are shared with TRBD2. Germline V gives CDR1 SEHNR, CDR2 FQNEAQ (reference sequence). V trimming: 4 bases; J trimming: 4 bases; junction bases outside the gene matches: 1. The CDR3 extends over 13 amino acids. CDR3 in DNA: TGTGCCAGCAGCTCTAGCGGGGGATACGAGCAGTACTTC. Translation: CASSSSGGYEQYF.

The CDR3 spells CASSLPRGGGGNTIYF. The CDR3 DNA reads TGTGCCAGCAGTTTACCCCGAGGGGGTGGAGGAAACACCATATATTTT. V is TRBV28 and J is TRBJ1-3; maybe TRBD1 (6 bases). The CDR3 runs 16 residues. Between the trimmed V and J ends, which lost 2 bases and 4 bases, there was a span of 15 bases. Germline CDR1 reads MDHEN; CDR2 reads SYDVKM.

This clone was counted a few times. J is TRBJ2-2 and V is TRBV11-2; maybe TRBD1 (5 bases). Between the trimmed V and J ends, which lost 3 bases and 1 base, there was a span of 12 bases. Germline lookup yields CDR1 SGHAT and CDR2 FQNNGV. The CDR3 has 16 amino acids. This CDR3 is CASSFPTEMNTGELFF. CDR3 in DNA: TGTGCCAGCAGCTTTCCGACAGAGATGAACACCGGGGAGCTGTTTTTT.

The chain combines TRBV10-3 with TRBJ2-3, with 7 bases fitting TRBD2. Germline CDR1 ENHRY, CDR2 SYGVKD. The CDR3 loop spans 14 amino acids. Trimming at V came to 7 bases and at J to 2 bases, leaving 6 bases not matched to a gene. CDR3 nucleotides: TGTGCCATCACCGAAGCGGGACCCACAGATACGCAGTATTTT. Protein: CAITEAGPTDTQYF.

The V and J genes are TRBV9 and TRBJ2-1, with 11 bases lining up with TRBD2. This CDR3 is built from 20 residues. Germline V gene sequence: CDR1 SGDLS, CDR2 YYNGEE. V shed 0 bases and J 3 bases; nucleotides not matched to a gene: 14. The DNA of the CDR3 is TGTGCCAGCAGCGTAGAAGGGGTAGCGGGGGGGCTTCTAGGCTACAATGAGCAGTTCTTC. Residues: CASSVEGVAGGLLGYNEQFF.

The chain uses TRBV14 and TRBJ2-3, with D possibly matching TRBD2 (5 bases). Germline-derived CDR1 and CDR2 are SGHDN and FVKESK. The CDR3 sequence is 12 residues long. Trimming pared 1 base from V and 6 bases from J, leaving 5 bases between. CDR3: CASSQAGDTQYF. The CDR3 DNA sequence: TGTGCCAGCAGCCAAGCGGGGGATACGCAGTATTTT.

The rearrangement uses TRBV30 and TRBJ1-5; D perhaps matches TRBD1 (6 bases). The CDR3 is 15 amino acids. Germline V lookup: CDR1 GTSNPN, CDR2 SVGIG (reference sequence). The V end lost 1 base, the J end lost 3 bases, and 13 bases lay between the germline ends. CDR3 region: CAWSGTATINQPQHF. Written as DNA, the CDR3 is TGTGCCTGGAGTGGGACAGCAACCATCAATCAGCCCCAGCATTTT.

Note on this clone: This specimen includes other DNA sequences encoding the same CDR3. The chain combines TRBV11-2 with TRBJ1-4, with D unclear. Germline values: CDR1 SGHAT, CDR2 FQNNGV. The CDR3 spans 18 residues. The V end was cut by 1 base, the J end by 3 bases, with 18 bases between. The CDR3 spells CASSLGVPGGSPNEKLFF. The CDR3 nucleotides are TGTGCCAGCAGCTTAGGGGTACCGGGCGGGTCTCCTAATGAAAAACTGTTTTTT.

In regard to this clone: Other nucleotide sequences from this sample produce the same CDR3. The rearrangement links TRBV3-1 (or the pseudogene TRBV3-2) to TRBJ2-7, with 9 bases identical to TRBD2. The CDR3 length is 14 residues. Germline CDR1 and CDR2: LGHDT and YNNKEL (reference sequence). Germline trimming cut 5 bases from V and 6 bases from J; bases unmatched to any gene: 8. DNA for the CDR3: TGTGCCAGCAGCAAACCGGGACTAGCCTCCGAGCAGTACTTC. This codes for CASSKPGLASEQYF.

The CDR3 sequence: CASSVRTGTRAEAFF. CDR3 nucleotides: TGTGCCAGCTCAGTTCGGACAGGGACGAGGGCTGAAGCTTTCTTT. V usage is TRBV18 and J usage is TRBJ1-1; 8 bases match TRBD1. The CDR3 is 15 residues long. The trim removed 5 bases at V and 6 bases at J, leaving 11 bases unmatched. Germline V gene sequence: CDR1 KGHSH, CDR2 LQKENI.

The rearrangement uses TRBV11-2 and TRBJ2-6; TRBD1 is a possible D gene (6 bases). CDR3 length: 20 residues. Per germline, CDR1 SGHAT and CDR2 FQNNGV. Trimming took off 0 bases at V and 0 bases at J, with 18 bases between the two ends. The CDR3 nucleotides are TGTGCCAGCAGCTTAGAGGGGGCAGGCAGGACCCCCTCTGGGGCCAACGTCCTGACTTTC. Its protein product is CASSLEGAGRTPSGANVLTF.

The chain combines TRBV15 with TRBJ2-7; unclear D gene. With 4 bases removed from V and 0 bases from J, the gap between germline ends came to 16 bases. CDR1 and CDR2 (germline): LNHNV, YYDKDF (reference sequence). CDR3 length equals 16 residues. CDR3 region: CATSIPQAHSSYEQYF. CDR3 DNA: TGTGCCACCAGCATCCCTCAGGCCCACTCCTCCTACGAGCAGTACTTC.

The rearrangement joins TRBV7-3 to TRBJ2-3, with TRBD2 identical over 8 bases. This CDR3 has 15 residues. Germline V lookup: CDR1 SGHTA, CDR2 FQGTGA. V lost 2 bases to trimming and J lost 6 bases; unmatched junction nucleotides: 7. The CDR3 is CASSLGSGGRDTQYF. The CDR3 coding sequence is TGTGCCAGCAGCTTAGGTTCGGGAGGGCGGGATACGCAGTATTTT.

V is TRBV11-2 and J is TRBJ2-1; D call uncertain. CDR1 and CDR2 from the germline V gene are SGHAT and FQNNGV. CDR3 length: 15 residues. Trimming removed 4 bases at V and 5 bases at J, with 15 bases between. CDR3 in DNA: TGTGCCAGCAGCTCCAATGGTCTACCGAACAATGAGCAGTTCTTC. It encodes CASSSNGLPNNEQFF.

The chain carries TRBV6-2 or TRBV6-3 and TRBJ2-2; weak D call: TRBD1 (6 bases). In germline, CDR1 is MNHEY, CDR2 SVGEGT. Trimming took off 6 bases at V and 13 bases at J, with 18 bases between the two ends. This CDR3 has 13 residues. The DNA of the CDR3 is TGTGCCAGCAGCCTAGGATGGGGGCCCAGGCTGTTTTTT. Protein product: CASSLGWGPRLFF.

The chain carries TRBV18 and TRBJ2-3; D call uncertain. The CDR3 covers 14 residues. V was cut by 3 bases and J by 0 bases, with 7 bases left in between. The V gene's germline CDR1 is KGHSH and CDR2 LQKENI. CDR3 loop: CASSPALSTDTQYF. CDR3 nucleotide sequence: TGTGCCAGCTCACCTGCACTTAGCACAGATACGCAGTATTTT.

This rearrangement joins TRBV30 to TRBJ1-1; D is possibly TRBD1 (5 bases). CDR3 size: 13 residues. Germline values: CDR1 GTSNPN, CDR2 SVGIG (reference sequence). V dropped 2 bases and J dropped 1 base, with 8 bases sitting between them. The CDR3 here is CAWSLTGNTEAFF. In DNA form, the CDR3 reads TGTGCCTGGAGTCTTACAGGGAACACTGAAGCTTTCTTT.